This TCR beta chain was sequenced in a study of T cell responses to AZD1222 COVID-19 vaccine. Study at large: Analyses pooled second doses at about 4 or about 12 weeks. Study findings and constraints: Receipt of two AZD1222 doses was followed by a rise in Spike-specific TCR breadth and depth.

Comments on this clone: Its antigen is currently unknown.

Only in-frame clones appear in the TCRdb table, and some are missing; sequencing was by immunoSEQ multiplex PCR. The data hold 150,000 to 200,000 clones, with around 94% observed a single time. V was trimmed by 6 bases and J by 5 bases, leaving 13 bases between them. Germline assignment: CDR1 SQVTM and CDR2 ANQGSEA. The CDR3 spans 12 residues. V and J are TRBV29-1 and TRBJ1-1; D not certain. This sequence originates from an adult in good health. The material was peripheral blood, obtained on day 0 of AZD1222 vaccination. CDR3 sequence reads: CSVSLGKTEAFF. In DNA form, the CDR3 reads TGCAGCGTCTCACTCGGGAAAACTGAAGCTTTCTTT. The whole variable domain, filled in from reference TRBV29-1 and TRBJ1-1, reads SAVISQKPSRDICQRGTSLTIQCQVDSQVTMMFWYRQQPGQSLTLIATANQGSEATYESGFVIDKFPISRPNLTFSTLTVSNMSPEDSSIYLCSVSLGKTEAFFGQGTRLTVV.